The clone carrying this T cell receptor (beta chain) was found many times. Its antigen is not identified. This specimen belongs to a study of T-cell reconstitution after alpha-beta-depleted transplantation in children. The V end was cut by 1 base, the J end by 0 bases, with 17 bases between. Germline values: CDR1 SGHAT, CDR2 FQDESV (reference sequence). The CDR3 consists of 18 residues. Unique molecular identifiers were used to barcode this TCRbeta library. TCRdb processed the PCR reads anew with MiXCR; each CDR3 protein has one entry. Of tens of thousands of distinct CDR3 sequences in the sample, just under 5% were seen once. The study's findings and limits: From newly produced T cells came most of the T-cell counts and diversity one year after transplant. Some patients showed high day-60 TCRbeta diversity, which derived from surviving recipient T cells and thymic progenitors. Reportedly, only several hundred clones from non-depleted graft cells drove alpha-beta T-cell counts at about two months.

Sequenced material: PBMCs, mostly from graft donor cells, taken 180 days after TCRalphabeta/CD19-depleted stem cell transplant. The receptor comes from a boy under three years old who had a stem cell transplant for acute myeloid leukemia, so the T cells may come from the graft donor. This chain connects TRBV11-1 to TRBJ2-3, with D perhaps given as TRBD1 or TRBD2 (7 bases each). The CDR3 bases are TGTGCCAGCAGCTTAGGGACGACTAGCAGGGGGAGCACAGATACGCAGTATTTT. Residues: CASSLGTTSRGSTDTQYF.